The sequence of this T cell receptor (beta chain) was determined in a study of blood T cell repertoires in COVID-19. On the study more broadly: In each case, the material was cDNA or gDNA derived from T cells, B-cell-depleted T cells, or PBMCs.

The cohort comprised adults aged about 18 to 90 years residing in about two dozen US areas. Grouping used clinical history reported by participants in a survey and questionnaire. Recovered status applied to Cohort 3 donors who had two consecutive negative PCRs. It also applied to those with clearance or with symptom resolution. The germline V gene encodes CDR1 KGHSH and CDR2 LQKENI. CDR3 size: 13 residues. The ends were cut back, 3 bases at V and 3 bases at J, with 8 bases in the middle. TCRdb's copy holds only in-frame clones and misses some; the assay was immunoSEQ multiplex PCR. The sample yields 450,000 to 600,000 clones, roughly nine tenths seen once.

The sequenced sample was PBMCs or T cells enriched from blood (not recorded which). This sequence originates from a woman under 30 who had recovered from COVID-19. The rearrangement joins TRBV18 to TRBJ2-5; D unresolved. Written as DNA, the CDR3 is TGTGCCAGCTCACCTCCCCGGGAAGAGACCCAGTACTTC. Translating gives CASSPPREETQYF.